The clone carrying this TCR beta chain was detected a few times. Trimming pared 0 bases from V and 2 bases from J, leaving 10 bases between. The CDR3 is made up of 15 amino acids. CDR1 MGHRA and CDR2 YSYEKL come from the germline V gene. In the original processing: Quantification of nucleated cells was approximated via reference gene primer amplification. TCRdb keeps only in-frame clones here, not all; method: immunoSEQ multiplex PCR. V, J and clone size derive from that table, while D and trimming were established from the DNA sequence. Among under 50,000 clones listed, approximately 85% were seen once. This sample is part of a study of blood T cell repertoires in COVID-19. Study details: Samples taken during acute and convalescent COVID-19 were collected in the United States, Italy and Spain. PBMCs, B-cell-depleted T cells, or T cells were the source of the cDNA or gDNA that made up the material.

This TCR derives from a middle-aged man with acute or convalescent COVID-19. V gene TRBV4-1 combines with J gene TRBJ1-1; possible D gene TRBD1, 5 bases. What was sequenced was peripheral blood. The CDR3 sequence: CASSQEWTLNTEAFF. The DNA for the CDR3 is TGCGCCAGCAGCCAAGAGTGGACACTTAACACTGAAGCTTTCTTT.